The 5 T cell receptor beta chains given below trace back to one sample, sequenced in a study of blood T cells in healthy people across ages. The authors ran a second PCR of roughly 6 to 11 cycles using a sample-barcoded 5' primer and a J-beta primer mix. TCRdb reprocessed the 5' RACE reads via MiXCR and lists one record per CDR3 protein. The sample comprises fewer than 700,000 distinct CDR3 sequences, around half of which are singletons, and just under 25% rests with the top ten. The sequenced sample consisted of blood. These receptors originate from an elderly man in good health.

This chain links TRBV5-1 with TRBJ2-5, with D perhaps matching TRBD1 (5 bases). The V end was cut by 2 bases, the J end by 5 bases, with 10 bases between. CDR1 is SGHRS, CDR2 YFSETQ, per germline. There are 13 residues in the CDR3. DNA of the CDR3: TGCGCCAGCAGCTTCAAGGGGCTGGAGACCCAGTACTTC. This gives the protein CASSFKGLETQYF. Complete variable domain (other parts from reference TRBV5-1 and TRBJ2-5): KAGVTQTPRYLIKTRGQQVTLSCSPISGHRSVSWYQQTPGQGLQFLFEYFSETQRNKGNFPGRFSGRQFSNSRSEMNVSTLELGDSALYLCASSFKGLETQYFGPGTRLLVL.

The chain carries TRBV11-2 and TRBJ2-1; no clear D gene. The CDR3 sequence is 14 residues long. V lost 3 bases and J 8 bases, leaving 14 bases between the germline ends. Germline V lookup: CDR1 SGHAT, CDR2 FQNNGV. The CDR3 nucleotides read TGTGCCAGCAGCTTCGGAGTAGAAGGAGATGAGCAGTTCTTC. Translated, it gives CASSFGVEGDEQFF.

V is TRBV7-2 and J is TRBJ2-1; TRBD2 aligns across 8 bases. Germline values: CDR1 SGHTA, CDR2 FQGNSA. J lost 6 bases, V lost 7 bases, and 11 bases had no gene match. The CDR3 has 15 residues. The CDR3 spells CASTLEAGARNEQFF. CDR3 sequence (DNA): TGTGCCAGCACCCTAGAAGCGGGGGCACGCAATGAGCAGTTCTTC.

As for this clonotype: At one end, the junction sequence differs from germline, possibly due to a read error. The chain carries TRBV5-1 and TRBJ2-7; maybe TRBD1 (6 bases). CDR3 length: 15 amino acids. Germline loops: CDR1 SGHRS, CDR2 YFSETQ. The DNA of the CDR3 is TGCGTCAGCAGCTCACGACAGGATTCCTCCTACGAGCAGTACTTC. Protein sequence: CVSSSRQDSSYEQYF.

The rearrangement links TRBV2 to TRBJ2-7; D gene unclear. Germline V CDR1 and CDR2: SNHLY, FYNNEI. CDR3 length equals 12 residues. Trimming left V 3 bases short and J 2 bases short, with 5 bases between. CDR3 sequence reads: CASSDDPYEQYF. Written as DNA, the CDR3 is TGTGCCAGCAGTGACGACCCCTACGAGCAGTACTTC. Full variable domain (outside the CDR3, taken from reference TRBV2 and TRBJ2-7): EPEVTQTPSHQVTQMGQEVILRCVPISNHLYFYWYRQILGQKVEFLVSFYNNEISEKSEIFDDQFSVERPDGSNFTLKIRSTKLEDSAMYFCASSDDPYEQYFGPGTRLTVT.